This T cell receptor beta chain was recovered during a study of T-cell reconstitution after alpha-beta-depleted transplantation in children. A library of TCRbeta sequences, prepared with unique molecular identifiers, was generated. TCRdb reprocessed the PCR reads with MiXCR, giving one entry per CDR3 protein. In the table there are 640,000 or so distinct CDR3 sequences, 16% of which are singletons. This CDR3 is 13 amino acids long. The ends were cut back, 7 bases at V and 1 base at J, with 12 bases in the middle. Germline V CDR1 and CDR2: SQVTM, ANQGSEA. This clonotype appeared many times. The chain combines TRBV29-1 with TRBJ2-3; unclear D gene. Sequenced material: PBMCs from the stem cell graft donor, taken from the stem cell graft. The clonotype comes from a human donor who donated a stem cell graft to a child with acute myeloid leukemia. CDR3 loop: CSAYYLRTDTQYF. The CDR3 coding sequence is TGCAGCGCCTACTATCTACGCACAGATACGCAGTATTTT.